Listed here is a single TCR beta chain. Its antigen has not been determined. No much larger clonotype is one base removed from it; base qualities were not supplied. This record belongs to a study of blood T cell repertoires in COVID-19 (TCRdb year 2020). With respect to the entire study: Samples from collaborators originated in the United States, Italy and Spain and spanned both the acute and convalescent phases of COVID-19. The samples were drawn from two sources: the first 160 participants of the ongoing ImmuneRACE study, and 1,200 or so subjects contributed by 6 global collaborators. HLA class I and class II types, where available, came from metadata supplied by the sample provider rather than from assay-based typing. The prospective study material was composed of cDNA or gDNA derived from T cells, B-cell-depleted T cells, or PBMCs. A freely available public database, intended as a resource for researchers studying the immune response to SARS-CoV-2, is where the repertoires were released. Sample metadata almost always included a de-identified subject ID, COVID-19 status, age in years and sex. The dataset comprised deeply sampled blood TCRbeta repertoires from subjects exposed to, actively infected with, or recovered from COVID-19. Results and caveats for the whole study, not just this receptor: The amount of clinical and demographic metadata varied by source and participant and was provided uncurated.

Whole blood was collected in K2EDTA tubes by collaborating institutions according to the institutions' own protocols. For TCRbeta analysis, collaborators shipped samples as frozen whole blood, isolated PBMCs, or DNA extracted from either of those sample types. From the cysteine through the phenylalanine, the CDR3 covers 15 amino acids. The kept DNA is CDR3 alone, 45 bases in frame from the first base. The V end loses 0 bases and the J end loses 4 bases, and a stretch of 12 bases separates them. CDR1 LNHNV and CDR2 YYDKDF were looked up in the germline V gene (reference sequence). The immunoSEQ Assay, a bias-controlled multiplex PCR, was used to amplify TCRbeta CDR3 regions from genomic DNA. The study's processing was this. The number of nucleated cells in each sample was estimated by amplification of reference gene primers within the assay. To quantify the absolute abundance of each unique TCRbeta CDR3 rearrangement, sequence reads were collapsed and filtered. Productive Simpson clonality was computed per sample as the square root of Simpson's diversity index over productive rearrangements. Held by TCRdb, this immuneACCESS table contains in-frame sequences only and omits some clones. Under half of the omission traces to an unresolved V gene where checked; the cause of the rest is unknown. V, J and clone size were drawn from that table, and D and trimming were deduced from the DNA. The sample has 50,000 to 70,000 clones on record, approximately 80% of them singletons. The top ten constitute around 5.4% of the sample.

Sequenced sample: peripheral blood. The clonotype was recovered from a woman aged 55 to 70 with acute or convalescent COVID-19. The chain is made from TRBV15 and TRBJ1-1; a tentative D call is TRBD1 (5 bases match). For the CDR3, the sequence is CATSRDSSRVTEAFF. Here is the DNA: TGTGCCACCAGCAGAGATTCGTCCAGGGTCACTGAAGCTTTCTTT.